This T cell receptor beta chain stems from a study of cytomegalovirus exposure and HLA in healthy donors. With 0 bases removed from V and 2 bases from J, the gap between germline ends came to 10 bases. This CDR3 contains 15 residues. Germline assignment: CDR1 MNHEY and CDR2 SVGAGI. On this clone itself: Its antigen is still unknown.

The table came from immunoSEQ multiplex PCR; TCRdb's copy has only in-frame clones and leaves some out. The data hold tens of thousands of clones, with approximately 94% observed a single time. Overall study results and limits: Reports showed the classifier diagnosing cytomegalovirus status with high specificity and sensitivity. The tendency of first-cohort TCR clusters to co-occur in the 120 or so validation repertoires was the finding of a later analysis. Researchers counted 164 TCR beta chains as cytomegalovirus-associated.

The study drew the donors from its roughly 120-subject validation cohort, separate from the roughly 710-subject first cohort. The clonotype comes from a young man in good health and CMV-seropositive. This rearrangement joins TRBV6-5 to TRBJ2-5, with D possibly TRBD1 on 7 matching bases. The sequencing input was PBMCs. The CDR3 here is CASSYSPGGQETQYF. The CDR3 DNA reads TGTGCCAGCAGTTACTCCCCAGGGGGGCAAGAGACCCAGTACTTC.